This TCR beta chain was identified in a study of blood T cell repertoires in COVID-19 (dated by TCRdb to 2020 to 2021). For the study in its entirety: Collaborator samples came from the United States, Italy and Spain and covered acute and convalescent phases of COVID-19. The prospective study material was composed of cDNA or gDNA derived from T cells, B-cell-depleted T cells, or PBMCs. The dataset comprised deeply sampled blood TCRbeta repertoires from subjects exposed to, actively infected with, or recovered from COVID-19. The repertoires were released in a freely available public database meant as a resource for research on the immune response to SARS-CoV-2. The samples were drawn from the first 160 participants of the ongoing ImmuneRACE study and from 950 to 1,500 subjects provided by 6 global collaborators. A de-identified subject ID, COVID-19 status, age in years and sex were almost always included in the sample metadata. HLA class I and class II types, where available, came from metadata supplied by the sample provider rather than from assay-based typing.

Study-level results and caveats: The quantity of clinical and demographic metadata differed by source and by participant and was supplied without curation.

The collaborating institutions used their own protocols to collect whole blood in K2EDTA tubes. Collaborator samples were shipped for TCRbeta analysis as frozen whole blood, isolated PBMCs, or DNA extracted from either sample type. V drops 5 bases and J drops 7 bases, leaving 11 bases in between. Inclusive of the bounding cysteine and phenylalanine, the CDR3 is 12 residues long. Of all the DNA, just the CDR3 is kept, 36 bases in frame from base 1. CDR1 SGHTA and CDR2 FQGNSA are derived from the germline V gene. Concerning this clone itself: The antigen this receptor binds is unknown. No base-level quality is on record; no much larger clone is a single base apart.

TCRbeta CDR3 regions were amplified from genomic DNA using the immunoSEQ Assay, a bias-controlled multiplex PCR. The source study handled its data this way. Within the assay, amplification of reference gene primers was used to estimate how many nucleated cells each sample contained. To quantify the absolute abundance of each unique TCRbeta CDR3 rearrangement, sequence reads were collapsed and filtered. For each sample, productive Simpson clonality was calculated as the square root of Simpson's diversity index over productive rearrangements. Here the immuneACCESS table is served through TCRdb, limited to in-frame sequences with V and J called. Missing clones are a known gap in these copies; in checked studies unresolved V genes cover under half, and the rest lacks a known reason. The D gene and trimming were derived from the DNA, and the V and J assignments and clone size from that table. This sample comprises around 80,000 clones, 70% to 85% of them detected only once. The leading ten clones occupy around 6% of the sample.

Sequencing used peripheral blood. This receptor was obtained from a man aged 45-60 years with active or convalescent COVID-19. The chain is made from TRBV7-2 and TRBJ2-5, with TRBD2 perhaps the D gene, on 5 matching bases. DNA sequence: TGTGCCAGCAGCCCAGAGGCGGGGACCCAGTACTTC. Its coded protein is CASSPEAGTQYF.